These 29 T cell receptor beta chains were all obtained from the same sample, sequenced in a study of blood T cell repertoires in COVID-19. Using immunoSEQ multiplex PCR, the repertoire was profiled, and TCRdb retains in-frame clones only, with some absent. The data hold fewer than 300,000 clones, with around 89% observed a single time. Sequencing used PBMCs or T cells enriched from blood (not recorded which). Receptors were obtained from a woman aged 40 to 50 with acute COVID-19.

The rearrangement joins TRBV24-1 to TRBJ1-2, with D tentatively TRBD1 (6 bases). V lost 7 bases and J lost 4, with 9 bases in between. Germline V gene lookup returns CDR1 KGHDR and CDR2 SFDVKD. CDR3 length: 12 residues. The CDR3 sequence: CATSGTTYGYTF. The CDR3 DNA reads TGTGCCACCAGCGGGACAACCTATGGCTACACCTTC.

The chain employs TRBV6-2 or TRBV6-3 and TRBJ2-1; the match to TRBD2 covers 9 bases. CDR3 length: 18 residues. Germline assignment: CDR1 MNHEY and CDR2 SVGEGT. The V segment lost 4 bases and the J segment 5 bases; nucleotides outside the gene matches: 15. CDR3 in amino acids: CASSSLTSGSPKDNEQFF. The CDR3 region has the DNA TGTGCCAGCAGTTCCCTGACTAGCGGATCCCCAAAGGACAATGAGCAGTTCTTC.

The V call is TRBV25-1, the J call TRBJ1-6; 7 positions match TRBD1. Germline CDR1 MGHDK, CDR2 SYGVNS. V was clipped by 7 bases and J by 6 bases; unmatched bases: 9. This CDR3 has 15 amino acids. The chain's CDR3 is CASTDSTGFNSPLHF. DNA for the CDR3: TGTGCCAGCACCGATTCGACAGGGTTTAATTCACCCCTCCACTTT.

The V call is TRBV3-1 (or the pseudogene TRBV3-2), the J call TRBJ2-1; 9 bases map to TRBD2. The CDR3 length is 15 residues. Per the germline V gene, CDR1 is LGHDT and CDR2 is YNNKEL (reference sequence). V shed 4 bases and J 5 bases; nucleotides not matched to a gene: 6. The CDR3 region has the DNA TGTGCCAGCAGCCCGGGACTAGCCCTCAACAATGAGCAGTTCTTC. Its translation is CASSPGLALNNEQFF.

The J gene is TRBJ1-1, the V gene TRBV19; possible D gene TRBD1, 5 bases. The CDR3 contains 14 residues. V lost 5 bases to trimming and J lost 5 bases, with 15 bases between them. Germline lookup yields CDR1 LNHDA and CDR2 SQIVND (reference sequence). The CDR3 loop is CASSSGGGRTEAFF. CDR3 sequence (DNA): TGTGCCAGTAGTTCTGGGGGGGGTAGGACTGAAGCTTTCTTT.

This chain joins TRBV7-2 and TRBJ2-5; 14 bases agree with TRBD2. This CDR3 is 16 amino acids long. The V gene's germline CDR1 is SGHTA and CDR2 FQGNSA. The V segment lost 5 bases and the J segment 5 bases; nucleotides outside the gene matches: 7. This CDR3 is CASSAGLAGGHETQYF. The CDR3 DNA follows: TGTGCCAGCAGCGCAGGACTAGCGGGAGGTCACGAGACCCAGTACTTC.

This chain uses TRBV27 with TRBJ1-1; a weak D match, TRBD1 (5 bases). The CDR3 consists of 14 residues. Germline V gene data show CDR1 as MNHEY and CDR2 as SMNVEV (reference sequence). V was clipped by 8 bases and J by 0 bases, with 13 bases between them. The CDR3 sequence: CASGNRFMNTEAFF. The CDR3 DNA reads TGTGCCAGCGGAAACAGGTTTATGAACACTGAAGCTTTCTTT.

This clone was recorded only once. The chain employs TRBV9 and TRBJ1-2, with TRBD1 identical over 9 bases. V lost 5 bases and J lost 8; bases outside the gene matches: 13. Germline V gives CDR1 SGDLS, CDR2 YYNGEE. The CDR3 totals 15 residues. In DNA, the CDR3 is TGTGCCAGCAGTCGAATCCGGGACAGGGCCGAGGGCTACACCTTC. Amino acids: CASSRIRDRAEGYTF.

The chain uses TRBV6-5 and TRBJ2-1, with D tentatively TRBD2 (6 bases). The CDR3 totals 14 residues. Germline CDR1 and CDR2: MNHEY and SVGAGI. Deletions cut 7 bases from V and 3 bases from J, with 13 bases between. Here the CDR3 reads CASTGSLHYNEQFF. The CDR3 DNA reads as TGTGCCAGCACCGGGAGTCTACACTACAATGAGCAGTTCTTC.

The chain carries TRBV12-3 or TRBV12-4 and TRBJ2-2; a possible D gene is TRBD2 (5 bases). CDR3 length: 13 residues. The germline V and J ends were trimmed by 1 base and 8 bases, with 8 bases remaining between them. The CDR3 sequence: CASSLGSGGELFF. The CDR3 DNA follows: TGTGCCAGCAGTTTAGGATCGGGGGGGGAGCTGTTTTTT.

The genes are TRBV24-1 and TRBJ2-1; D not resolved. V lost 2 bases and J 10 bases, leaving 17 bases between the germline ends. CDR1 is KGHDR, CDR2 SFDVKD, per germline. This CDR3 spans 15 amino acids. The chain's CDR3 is CATSDSNPAFGEQFF. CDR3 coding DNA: TGTGCCACCAGTGATTCCAACCCCGCATTCGGGGAGCAGTTCTTC.

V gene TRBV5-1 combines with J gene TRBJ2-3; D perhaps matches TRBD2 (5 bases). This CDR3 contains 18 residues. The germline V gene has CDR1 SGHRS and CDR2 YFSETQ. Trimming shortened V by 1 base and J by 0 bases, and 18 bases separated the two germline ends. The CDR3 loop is CASSLPPGGGPSTDTQYF. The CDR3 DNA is TGCGCCAGCAGCTTGCCTCCCGGAGGCGGCCCTAGCACAGATACGCAGTATTTT.

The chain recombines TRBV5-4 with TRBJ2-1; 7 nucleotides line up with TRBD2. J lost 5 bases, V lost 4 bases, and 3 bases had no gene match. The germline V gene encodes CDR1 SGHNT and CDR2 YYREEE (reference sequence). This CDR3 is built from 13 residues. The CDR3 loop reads CASSPGTNNEQFF. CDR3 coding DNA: TGTGCCAGCAGCCCCGGGACTAACAATGAGCAGTTCTTC.

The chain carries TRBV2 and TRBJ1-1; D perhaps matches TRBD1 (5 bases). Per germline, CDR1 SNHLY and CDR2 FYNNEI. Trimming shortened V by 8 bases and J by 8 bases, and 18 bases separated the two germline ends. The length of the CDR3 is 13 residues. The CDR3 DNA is TGTGCCAGCCCAAAAGGGCCAGGGAGGGAAGCTTTCTTT. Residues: CASPKGPGREAFF.

DNA of the CDR3: TGTGCCAGCAGCTTAGACGACCGGGGTCTACAGTACTTC. Translating it yields CASSLDDRGLQYF. The chain carries TRBV11-2 and TRBJ2-7; a weak D match, TRBD2 (5 bases). V lost 0 bases and J lost 10, with 13 bases in between. From germline, CDR1 is SGHAT and CDR2 FQNNGV. The CDR3 is made up of 13 amino acids.

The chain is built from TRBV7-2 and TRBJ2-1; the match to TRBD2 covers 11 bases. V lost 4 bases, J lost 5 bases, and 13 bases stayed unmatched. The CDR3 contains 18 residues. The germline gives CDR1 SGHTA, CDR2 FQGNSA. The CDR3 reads CASSSRYKRLAGHNEQFF. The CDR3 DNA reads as TGTGCCAGCAGCTCCCGATACAAACGACTAGCGGGACACAATGAGCAGTTCTTC.

CDR3 bases: TGTGCCAGCAGCAAGGGACTAGCGGGAGTCACAGATACGCAGTATTTT. Its translation is CASSKGLAGVTDTQYF. V is TRBV5-4 and J is TRBJ2-3; 14 positions match TRBD2. Germline V gene data show CDR1 as SGHNT and CDR2 as YYREEE (reference sequence). Trimming at V came to 4 bases and at J to 2 bases, leaving 3 bases not matched to a gene. The CDR3 spans 16 residues.

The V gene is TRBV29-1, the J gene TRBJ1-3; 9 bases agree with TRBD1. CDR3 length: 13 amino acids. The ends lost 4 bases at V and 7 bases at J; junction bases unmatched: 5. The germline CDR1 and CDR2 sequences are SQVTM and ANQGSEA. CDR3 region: CSVGGTGRNTIYF. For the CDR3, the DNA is TGCAGCGTTGGTGGGACAGGGAGGAACACCATATATTTT.

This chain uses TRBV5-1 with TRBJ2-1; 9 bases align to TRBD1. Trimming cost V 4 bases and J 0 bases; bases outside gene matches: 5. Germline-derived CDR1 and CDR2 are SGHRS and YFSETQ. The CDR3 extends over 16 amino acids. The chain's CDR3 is CASSGTGLGSYNEQFF. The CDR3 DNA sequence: TGCGCCAGCAGCGGGACAGGGTTGGGCTCCTACAATGAGCAGTTCTTC.

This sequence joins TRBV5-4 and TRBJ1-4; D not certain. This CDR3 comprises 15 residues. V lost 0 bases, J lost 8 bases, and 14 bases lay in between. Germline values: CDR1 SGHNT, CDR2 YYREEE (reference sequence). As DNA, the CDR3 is TGTGCCAGCAGCTTGGCCGGTCGGGTTACGGAAAAACTGTTTTTT. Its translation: CASSLAGRVTEKLFF.

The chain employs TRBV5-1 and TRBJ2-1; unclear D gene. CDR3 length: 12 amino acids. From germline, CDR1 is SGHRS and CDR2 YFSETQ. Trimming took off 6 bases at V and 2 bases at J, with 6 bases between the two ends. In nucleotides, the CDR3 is TGCGCCAGCACCGAGACCTACAATGAGCAGTTCTTC. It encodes CASTETYNEQFF.

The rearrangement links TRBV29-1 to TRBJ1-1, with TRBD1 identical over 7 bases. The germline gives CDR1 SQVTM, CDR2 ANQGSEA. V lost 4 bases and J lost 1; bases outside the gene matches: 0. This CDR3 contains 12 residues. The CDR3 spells CSVAGGNTEAFF. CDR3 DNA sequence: TGCAGCGTTGCAGGGGGGAACACTGAAGCTTTCTTT. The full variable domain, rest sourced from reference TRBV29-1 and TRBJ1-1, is SAVISQKPSRDICQRGTSLTIQCQVDSQVTMMFWYRQQPGQSLTLIATANQGSEATYESGFVIDKFPISRPNLTFSTLTVSNMSPEDSSIYLCSVAGGNTEAFFGQGTRLTVV.

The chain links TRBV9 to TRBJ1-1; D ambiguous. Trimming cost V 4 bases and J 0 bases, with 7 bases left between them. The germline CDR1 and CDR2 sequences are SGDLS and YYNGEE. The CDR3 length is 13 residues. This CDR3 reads CASSPEMNTEAFF. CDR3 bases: TGTGCCAGCAGCCCGGAGATGAACACTGAAGCTTTCTTT.

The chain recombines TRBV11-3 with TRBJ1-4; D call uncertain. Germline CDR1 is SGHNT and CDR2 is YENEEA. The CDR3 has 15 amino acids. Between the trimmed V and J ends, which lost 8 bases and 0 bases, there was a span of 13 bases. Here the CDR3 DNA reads TGTGCCAGCTCGTCTATTCGGGCAACTAATGAAAAACTGTTTTTT. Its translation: CASSSIRATNEKLFF.

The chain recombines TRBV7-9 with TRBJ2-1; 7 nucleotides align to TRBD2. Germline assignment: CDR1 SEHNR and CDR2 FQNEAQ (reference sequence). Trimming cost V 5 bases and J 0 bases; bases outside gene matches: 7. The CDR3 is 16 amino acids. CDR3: CASSTTRTSSYNEQFF. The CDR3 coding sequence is TGTGCCAGCAGCACAACCCGGACTAGCTCCTACAATGAGCAGTTCTTC.

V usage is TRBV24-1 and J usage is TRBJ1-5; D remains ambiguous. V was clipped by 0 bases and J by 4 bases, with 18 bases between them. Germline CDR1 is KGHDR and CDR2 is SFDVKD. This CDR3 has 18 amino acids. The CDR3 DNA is TGTGCCACCAGTGATTTGCTCCGCCGGGGAAGGCCAAATCAGCCCCAGCATTTT. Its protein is CATSDLLRRGRPNQPQHF.

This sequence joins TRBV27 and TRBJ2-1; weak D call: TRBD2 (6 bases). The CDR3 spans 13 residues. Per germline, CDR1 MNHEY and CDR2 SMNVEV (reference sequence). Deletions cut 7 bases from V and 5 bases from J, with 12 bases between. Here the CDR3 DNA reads TGTGCCAGCAACCGCGGCGGGAACAATGAGCAGTTCTTC. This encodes CASNRGGNNEQFF.

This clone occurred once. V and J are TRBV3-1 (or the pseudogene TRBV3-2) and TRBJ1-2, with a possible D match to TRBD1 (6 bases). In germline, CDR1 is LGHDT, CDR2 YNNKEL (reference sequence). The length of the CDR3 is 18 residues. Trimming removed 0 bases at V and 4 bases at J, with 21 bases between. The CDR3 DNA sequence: TGTGCCAGCAGCCAAGATGGGCTAAATACAGGGCTGGGCTATGGCTACACCTTC. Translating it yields CASSQDGLNTGLGYGYTF.

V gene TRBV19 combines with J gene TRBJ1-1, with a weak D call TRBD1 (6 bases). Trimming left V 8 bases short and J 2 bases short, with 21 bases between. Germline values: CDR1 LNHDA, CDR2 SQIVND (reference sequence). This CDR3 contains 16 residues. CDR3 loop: CASRTGLSALNTEAFF. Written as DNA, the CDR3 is TGTGCCAGTCGAACAGGGCTTTCGGCCCTAAACACTGAAGCTTTCTTT.